In its sample, the clone carrying this T cell receptor (beta chain) was seen a few times. This specimen belongs to a study of T cell responses to AZD1222 COVID-19 vaccine. Here immunoSEQ multiplex PCR was the method, and the copy in TCRdb shows in-frame clones only, minus some. The sample lists 60,000 to 75,000 clones, around 86% occurring once. Germline CDR1 is MNHNY and CDR2 is SVGAGI (reference sequence). The CDR3 totals 14 residues. V was shortened by 6 bases and J by 7 bases, with 13 bases between the two germline ends. The chain joins TRBV6-6 to TRBJ1-6, with D unresolved. Sequenced material: peripheral blood, taken on day 0 of AZD1222 vaccination. The clonotype was recovered from an adult in good health. The CDR3 reads CASRRPDGNSPLHF. CDR3 nucleotide sequence: TGTGCCAGCAGGCGCCCGGACGGCAATTCACCCCTCCACTTT.